A selection of T cell receptor beta chains follows, all from one sample in a study of T-cell memory formation after mild COVID-19. TCRdb re-called the 5' RACE reads through MiXCR, storing one row per CDR3 protein. Of hundreds of thousands of distinct CDR3 sequences in the sample, around a sixth were seen once. Material: PBMCs or a T cell subset sorted from them (not recorded which). These receptors came from an adult woman who had mild COVID-19 (a few samples of this study predate the infection). Cell type and time point are not known. The CDR3 runs from the conserved cysteine through the conserved F or W. The D gene is left open where the match is weak. A clone size is listed for some rows: how often the clone was seen (once, few, many), or a class if it is expanded.

abundance	d_gene	v_gene	j_gene	CDR3aa	CDR3nt
few	.	TRBV11-3	TRBJ2-1	CASSRGPGLVF	TGTGCCAGCAGCAGGGGCCCAGGGTTGGTCTTC
.	TRBD2	TRBV6-5	TRBJ2-1	CASSYGLAGTWGNNEQFF	TGTGCCAGCAGTTACGGACTAGCGGGGACCTGGGGGAACAATGAGCAGTTCTTC
many	.	TRBV20-1	TRBJ2-5	CSASRGAREETQYF	TGCAGTGCTAGTCGAGGGGCAAGGGAGGAGACCCAGTACTTC
many	.	TRBV7-2	TRBJ2-1	CASSLGASPYNEQFF	TGTGCCAGCAGCTTAGGAGCTAGCCCATACAATGAGCAGTTCTTC
few	.	TRBV5-5	TRBJ2-3	CASSLGRGISTDTQYF	TGTGCCAGCAGCTTGGGGCGAGGGATTAGCACAGATACGCAGTATTTT
.	TRBD2	TRBV7-9	TRBJ2-2	CASSRLGASGGTNTGELFF	TGTGCCAGCAGCCGACTCGGGGCTAGCGGGGGGACGAACACCGGGGAGCTGTTTTTT
.	TRBD2	TRBV6-6	TRBJ2-3	CASSSRLAVDTQYF	TGTGCCAGCAGCTCCAGACTAGCCGTAGATACGCAGTATTTT
.	TRBD1	TRBV2	TRBJ1-3	CASRPERGLGNTIYF	TGTGCCAGCAGGCCGGAGAGGGGGCTAGGAAACACCATATATTTT
.	TRBD1	TRBV6-5	TRBJ2-6	CASRDRPANVLTF	TGTGCCAGCAGGGACAGGCCGGCCAACGTCCTGACTTTC
few	.	TRBV12-3/TRBV12-4	TRBJ2-3	CASSLSSMMPSTDTQYF	TGTGCCAGCAGTTTAAGTTCGATGATGCCTAGCACAGATACGCAGTATTTT
.	TRBD1	TRBV2	TRBJ2-7	CASRGQGANEQYF	TGTGCCAGCAGAGGACAGGGGGCAAACGAGCAGTACTTC
.	TRBD2	TRBV5-6	TRBJ2-1	CASSLDSGRIYNEQFF	TGTGCCAGCAGCTTGGACAGCGGGAGGATCTACAATGAGCAGTTCTTC
.	.	TRBV11-2	TRBJ1-4	CASSSITGTNEKLFF	TGTGCCAGCAGCTCAATAACCGGGACAAATGAAAAACTGTTTTTT
many	.	TRBV7-2	TRBJ2-3	CASNARVGTTDTQYF	TGTGCCAGCAACGCAAGGGTTGGCACAACAGATACGCAGTATTTT
.	TRBD2	TRBV20-1	TRBJ2-1	CSARGGGGRDEQFF	TGCAGTGCTAGAGGCGGCGGGGGGCGAGATGAGCAGTTCTTC
many	.	TRBV12-3/TRBV12-4	TRBJ1-1	CASKFQTGNTEAFF	TGTGCCAGCAAATTCCAGACTGGAAACACTGAAGCTTTCTTT
.	TRBD1	TRBV9	TRBJ1-3	CASSVEGQGAGNTIYF	TGTGCCAGCAGCGTAGAGGGACAGGGGGCCGGAAACACCATATATTTT
few	.	TRBV7-9	TRBJ2-5	CASSSTGLTQYF	TGTGCCAGCAGCTCCACAGGCCTCACCCAGTACTTC
.	TRBD1	TRBV5-4	TRBJ1-2	CASSGRDSNYGYTF	TGTGCCAGCAGCGGCCGGGACAGTAACTATGGCTACACCTTC
few	.	TRBV12-3/TRBV12-4	TRBJ1-2	CASTAVQGGGYTF	TGTGCCAGCACCGCAGTACAGGGAGGAGGCTACACCTTC
.	TRBD2	TRBV20-1	TRBJ2-5	CSASAGWETQYF	TGCAGTGCTTCAGCGGGATGGGAGACCCAGTACTTC
many	TRBD2	TRBV5-1	TRBJ2-2	CASSLDVAGGSGELFF	TGCGCCAGCAGCTTGGATGTTGCGGGGGGTTCCGGGGAGCTGTTTTTT
many	.	TRBV5-5	TRBJ2-7	CASTRQASRVYEQYF	TGTGCCAGCACCCGACAGGCCTCCAGAGTTTACGAGCAGTACTTC
few	.	TRBV7-3	TRBJ1-1	CASSSGGEAFF	TGTGCCAGCAGTTCCGGGGGTGAAGCTTTCTTT
.	.	TRBV9	TRBJ2-3	CASSVRSSLDTQYF	TGTGCCAGCAGCGTCAGGAGTAGTCTAGATACGCAGTATTTT
few	.	TRBV29-1	TRBJ2-3	CSVADTDTQYF	TGCAGCGTTGCAGATACAGATACGCAGTATTTT
few	.	TRBV12-3/TRBV12-4	TRBJ2-1	CASSLGSVVANEQFF	TGTGCCAGCAGTTTGGGTAGCGTGGTTGCCAATGAGCAGTTCTTC
.	.	TRBV6-5	TRBJ1-2	CASSQGGRGGYTF	TGTGCCAGCAGCCAAGGGGGGCGCGGGGGCTACACCTTC
once	TRBD2	TRBV11-3	TRBJ2-2	CASSVAGGPVTGELFF	TGTGCCAGCAGTGTAGCGGGAGGGCCGGTGACCGGGGAGCTGTTTTTT
.	.	TRBV20-1	TRBJ1-1	CSASKGVDTEAFF	TGCAGTGCTAGTAAGGGGGTGGACACTGAAGCTTTCTTT
.	TRBD1	TRBV12-3/TRBV12-4	TRBJ2-3	CASIPGQYTDTQYF	TGTGCCAGCATCCCGGGACAGTACACAGATACGCAGTATTTT
.	.	TRBV9	TRBJ2-3	CASSGHGGGSSDTQYF	TGTGCCAGCAGCGGGCATGGTGGGGGGAGCTCAGATACGCAGTATTTT
.	TRBD2	TRBV30	TRBJ2-1	CAWSGLAGVNNEQFF	TGTGCCTGGAGTGGACTAGCGGGAGTCAACAATGAGCAGTTCTTC
.	.	TRBV18	TRBJ1-1	CASSRSQNSEAFF	TGTGCCAGCTCACGTTCCCAAAATTCTGAAGCTTTCTTT
.	.	TRBV4-2	TRBJ2-7	CASSQADAWSEQYF	TGTGCCAGCAGCCAAGCCGATGCATGGTCCGAGCAGTACTTC
few	TRBD1	TRBV18	TRBJ1-2	CASSPVDRPGYGYTF	TGTGCCAGCTCACCAGTGGACAGGCCGGGGTATGGCTACACCTTC
many	.	TRBV6-5	TRBJ2-5	CASSTRRGETQYF	TGTGCCAGCAGTACACGGAGGGGAGAGACCCAGTACTTC
.	.	TRBV7-8	TRBJ1-1	CASSFGGWTEAFF	TGTGCCAGCAGCTTTGGTGGGTGGACTGAAGCTTTCTTT
few	TRBD1	TRBV7-9	TRBJ1-1	CASSLGQGGSTEAFF	TGTGCCAGCAGCTTGGGACAGGGGGGATCTACTGAAGCTTTCTTT
.	.	TRBV4-2	TRBJ2-7	CASSQDRRYEQYF	TGTGCCAGCAGCCAAGATCGTCGATACGAGCAGTACTTC
.	.	TRBV20-1	TRBJ1-4	CRPGTANEKLFF	TGCAGACCCGGGACGGCAAATGAAAAACTGTTTTTT
few	TRBD1	TRBV12-3/TRBV12-4	TRBJ1-2	CASSAEDRSYGYTF	TGTGCCAGCAGTGCAGAGGACAGGTCCTATGGCTACACCTTC
few	TRBD1	TRBV5-1	TRBJ1-6	CASSFLASGGNSPLHF	TGCGCCAGCAGCTTCCTGGCATCAGGGGGCAATTCACCCCTCCACTTT
.	.	TRBV7-8	TRBJ2-2	CASSGASPNTGELFF	TGTGCCAGCAGCGGAGCGAGCCCGAACACCGGGGAGCTGTTTTTT
.	TRBD2	TRBV5-6	TRBJ2-1	CASSFGTSGREAFF	TGTGCCAGCAGCTTCGGGACTAGCGGGAGGGAGGCGTTCTTC